Sequencing of this TCR beta chain was carried out in a study of blood T cell repertoires in COVID-19. Across the whole study: PBMCs, B-cell-depleted T cells, or T cells provided the cDNA or gDNA that made up the material.

The CDR3 contains 14 residues. Germline lookup yields CDR1 SGHRS and CDR2 YFSETQ. V lost 2 bases, J lost 0 bases, and 5 bases lay in between. Libraries were prepared by immunoSEQ multiplex PCR; TCRdb keeps only in-frame clonotypes and omits some of them. This sample has about 80,000 clones, with over 75% found just once. V and J are TRBV5-1 and TRBJ1-4; D might be TRBD1 (5 bases). The receptor was derived from a human donor in a cohort sampled during active COVID-19. The sequencing input was peripheral blood. DNA of the CDR3: TGCGCCAGCAGCTTCAGGGCAACTAATGAAAAACTGTTTTTT. The encoded protein is CASSFRATNEKLFF.